This TCR beta chain was recovered during a study of blood T cell repertoires in COVID-19. Study as a whole: PBMCs, B-cell-depleted T cells, or T cells were the source of the cDNA or gDNA that made up the material.

Per the germline V gene, CDR1 is LGHDT and CDR2 is YNNKEL (reference sequence). Trimming pared 2 bases from V and 1 base from J, leaving 8 bases between. This CDR3 region has 14 residues. This clone has just one count. Across about 22 US areas, participants ranged in age from 18 to 89 years. Cohorts were determined from participant-reported clinical history. Clones were read by immunoSEQ multiplex PCR, and TCRdb kept only the in-frame ones, dropping some. The sample carries roughly 250,000 clones, about 90% recorded once. This sequence was found in a woman aged 30 to 39 with acute COVID-19. This chain joins TRBV3-1 (or the pseudogene TRBV3-2) and TRBJ1-1; possibly TRBD1 for D (5 bases). The sample taken for sequencing was PBMCs or T cells enriched from blood (not recorded which). Here the CDR3 reads CASSQNRWNTEAFF. The DNA of the CDR3 is TGTGCCAGCAGCCAAAACAGGTGGAACACTGAAGCTTTCTTT.